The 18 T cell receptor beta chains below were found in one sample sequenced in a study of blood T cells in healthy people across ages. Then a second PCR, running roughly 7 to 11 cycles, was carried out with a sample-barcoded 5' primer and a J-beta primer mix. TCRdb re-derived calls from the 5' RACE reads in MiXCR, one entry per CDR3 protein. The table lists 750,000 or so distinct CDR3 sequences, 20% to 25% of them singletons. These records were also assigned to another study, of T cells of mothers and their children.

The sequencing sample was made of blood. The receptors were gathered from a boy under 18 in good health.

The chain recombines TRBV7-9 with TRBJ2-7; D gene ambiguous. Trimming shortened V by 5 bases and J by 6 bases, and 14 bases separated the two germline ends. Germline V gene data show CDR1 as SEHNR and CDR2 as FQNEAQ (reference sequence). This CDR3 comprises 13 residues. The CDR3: CASSARKQREQYF. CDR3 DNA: TGTGCCAGCAGCGCCCGGAAGCAGCGCGAGCAGTACTTC.

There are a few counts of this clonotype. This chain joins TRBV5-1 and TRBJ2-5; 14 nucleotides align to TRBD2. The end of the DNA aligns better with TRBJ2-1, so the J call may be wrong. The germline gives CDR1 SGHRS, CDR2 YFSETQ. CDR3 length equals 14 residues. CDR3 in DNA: TGCGCCAGCAGCGCCGGGACTAGCGGGAGCCCGCAGTTCTTC. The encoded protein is CASSAGTSGSPQFF.

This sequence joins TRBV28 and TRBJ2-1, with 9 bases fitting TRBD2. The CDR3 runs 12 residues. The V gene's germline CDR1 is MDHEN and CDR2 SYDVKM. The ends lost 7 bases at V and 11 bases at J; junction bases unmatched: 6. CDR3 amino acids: CASKTSGSQQFF. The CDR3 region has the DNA TGTGCCAGCAAAACTAGCGGGTCTCAGCAGTTCTTC.

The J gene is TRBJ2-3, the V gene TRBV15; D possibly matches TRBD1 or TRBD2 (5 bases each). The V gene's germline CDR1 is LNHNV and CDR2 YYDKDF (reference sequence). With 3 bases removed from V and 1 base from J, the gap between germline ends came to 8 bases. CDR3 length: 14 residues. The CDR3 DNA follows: TGTGCCACCAGCAGGATGGGGGGCACAGATACGCAGTATTTT. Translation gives CATSRMGGTDTQYF.

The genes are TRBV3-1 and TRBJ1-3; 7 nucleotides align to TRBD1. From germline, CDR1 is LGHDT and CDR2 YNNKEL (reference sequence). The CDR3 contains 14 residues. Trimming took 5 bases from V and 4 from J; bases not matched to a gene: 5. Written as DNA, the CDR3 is TGTGCCAGCAGCTACCGGGACAGAGGAAACACCATATATTTT. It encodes CASSYRDRGNTIYF.

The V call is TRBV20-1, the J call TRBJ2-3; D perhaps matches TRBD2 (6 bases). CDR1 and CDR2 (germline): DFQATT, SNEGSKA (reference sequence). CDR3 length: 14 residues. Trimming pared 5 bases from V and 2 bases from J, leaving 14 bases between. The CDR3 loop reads CSAPAAGYTDTQYF. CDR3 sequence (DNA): TGCAGTGCTCCCGCGGCGGGGTACACAGATACGCAGTATTTT.

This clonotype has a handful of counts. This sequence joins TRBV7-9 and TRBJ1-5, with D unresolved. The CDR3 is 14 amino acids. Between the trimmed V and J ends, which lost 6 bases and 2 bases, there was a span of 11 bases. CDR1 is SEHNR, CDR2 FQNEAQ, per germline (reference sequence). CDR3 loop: CASRSGGRNQPQHF. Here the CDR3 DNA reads TGTGCCAGCAGGTCCGGTGGCCGCAATCAGCCCCAGCATTTT.

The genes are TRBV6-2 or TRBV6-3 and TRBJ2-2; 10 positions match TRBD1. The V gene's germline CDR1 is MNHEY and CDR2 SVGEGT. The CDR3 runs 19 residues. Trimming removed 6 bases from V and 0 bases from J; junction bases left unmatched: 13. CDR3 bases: TGTGCCAGCAGACCGCACCTTGGACAGGGGGATGCGAACACCGGGGAGCTGTTTTTT. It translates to CASRPHLGQGDANTGELFF.

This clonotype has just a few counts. DNA for the CDR3: TGTGCCAGCAGCCAATTGGGACCGACTCCGGGGGAGCAGTATTTT. Amino acids: CASSQLGPTPGEQYF. V and J are TRBV3-1 and TRBJ2-3; a weak D match, TRBD2 (6 bases). Per the germline V gene, CDR1 is LGHDT and CDR2 is YNNKEL (reference sequence). This CDR3 spans 15 amino acids. Trimming took off 2 bases at V and 11 bases at J, with 20 bases between the two ends.

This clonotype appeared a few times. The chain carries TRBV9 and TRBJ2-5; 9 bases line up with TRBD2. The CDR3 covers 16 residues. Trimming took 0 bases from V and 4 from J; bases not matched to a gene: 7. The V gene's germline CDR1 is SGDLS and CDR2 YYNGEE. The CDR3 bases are TGTGCCAGCAGCGTAGAGGGCGGGAGGGCCTTAGAGACCCAGTACTTC. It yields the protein CASSVEGGRALETQYF.

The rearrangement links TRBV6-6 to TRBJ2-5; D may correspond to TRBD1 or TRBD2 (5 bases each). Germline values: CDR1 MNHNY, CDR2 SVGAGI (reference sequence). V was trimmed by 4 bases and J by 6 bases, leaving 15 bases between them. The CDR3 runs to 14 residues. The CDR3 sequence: CASSLLGVEKTQYF. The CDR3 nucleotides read TGTGCCAGCAGTTTATTGGGGGTGGAGAAGACCCAGTACTTC.

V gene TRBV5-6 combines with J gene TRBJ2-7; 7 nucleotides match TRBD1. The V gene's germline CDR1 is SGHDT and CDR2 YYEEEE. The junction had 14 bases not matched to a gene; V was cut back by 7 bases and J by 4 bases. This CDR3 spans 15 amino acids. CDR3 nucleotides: TGTGCCAGCGGAGAGACCGGGACAGCATCTTACGAGCAGTACTTC. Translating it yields CASGETGTASYEQYF.

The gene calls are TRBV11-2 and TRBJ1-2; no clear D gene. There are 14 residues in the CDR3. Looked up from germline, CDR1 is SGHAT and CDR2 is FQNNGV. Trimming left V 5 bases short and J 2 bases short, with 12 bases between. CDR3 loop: CASSPAPANYGYTF. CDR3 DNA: TGTGCCAGCAGCCCCGCCCCGGCGAACTATGGCTACACCTTC.

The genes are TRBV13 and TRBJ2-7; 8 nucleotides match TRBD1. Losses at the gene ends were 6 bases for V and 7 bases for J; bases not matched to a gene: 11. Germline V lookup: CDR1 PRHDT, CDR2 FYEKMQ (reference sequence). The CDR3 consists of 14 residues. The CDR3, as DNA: TGTGCCAGCAGACCTTGGGACAGGTCGGGTGAGCAGTACTTC. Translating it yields CASRPWDRSGEQYF.

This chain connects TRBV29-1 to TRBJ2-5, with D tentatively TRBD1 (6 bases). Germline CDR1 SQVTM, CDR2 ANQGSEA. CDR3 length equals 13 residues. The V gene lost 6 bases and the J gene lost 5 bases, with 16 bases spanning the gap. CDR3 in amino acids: CSVARDTRETQYF. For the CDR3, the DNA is TGCAGCGTGGCCCGGGACACAAGGGAGACCCAGTACTTC.

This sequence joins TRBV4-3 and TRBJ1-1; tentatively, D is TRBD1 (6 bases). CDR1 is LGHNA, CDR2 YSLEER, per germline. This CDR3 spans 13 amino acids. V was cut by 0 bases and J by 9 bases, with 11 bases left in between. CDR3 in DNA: TGCGCCAGCAGCCAAGACAGGGGCTCTCAAGCTTTCTTT. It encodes CASSQDRGSQAFF.

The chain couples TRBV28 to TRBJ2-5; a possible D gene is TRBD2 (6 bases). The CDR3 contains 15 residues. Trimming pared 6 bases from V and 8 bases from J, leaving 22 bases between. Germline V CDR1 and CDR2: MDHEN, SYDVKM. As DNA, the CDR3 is TGTGCCAGCAGCCCCGGGACTCACCACCCGGGAACCCAGTACTTC. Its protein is CASSPGTHHPGTQYF.

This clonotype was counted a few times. CDR3 loop: CSARFLGEQFF. CDR3 in DNA: TGCAGTGCTAGATTCCTGGGTGAGCAGTTCTTC. The chain couples TRBV20-1 to TRBJ2-1; no definite D call. The length of the CDR3 is 11 residues. Trimming took 2 bases from V and 9 from J, leaving 8 bases between them. Germline V gene data show CDR1 as DFQATT and CDR2 as SNEGSKA (reference sequence).